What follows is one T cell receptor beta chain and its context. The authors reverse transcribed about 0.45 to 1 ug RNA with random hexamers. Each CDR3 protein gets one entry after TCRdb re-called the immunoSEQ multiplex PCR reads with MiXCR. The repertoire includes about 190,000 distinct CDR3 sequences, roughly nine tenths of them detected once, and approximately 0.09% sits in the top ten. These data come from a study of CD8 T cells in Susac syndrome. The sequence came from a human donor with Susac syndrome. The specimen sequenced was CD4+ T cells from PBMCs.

CDR3 amino acids: CASSPGVPGNEKLFF. The CDR3 region has the DNA TGCGCCAGCAGCCCTGGCGTGCCAGGAAATGAAAAACTGTTTTTT. The rearrangement links TRBV5-1 to TRBJ1-4; D remains ambiguous. There are 15 residues in the CDR3. Germline CDR1 SGHRS, CDR2 YFSETQ. The V end was cut by 4 bases, the J end by 5 bases, with 15 bases between.